The clone carrying this TCR beta chain was found a few times. What it recognizes is unknown. This sample was taken from a study of post-analysis software for immune sequencing data. Turning to the study itself: Included among the disease courses, which were recorded for the cohort, were relapsing-remitting, secondary progressive and progressive-relapsing multiple sclerosis. Study results and caveats: TRBV segments more frequent in patients than in controls numbered five and included TRBV5-6, TRBV5-1 and TRBV20-1.

TCR beta cDNA libraries had unique molecular identifiers. Researchers reported some 500,000 cDNA molecules coming from approximately 0.91 to 9.4 million T cells. TCRdb recomputed calls from the PCR reads with MiXCR, one row per CDR3 protein. Of some 700,000 distinct CDR3 sequences listed, approximately 60% are singletons. There are 16 residues in the CDR3. The germline CDR1 and CDR2 sequences are LNHNV and YYDKDF (reference sequence). This chain connects TRBV15 to TRBJ2-4; D is possibly TRBD2 (6 bases). The J call may not be correct, given that the DNA end is closer to TRBJ2-7. The receptor's source is a girl aged 2-10 years with multiple sclerosis. The sample taken for sequencing was blood. The CDR3 spells CATSRDRGGTVYEQYF. The CDR3 DNA reads as TGTGCCACCAGCAGAGATCGAGGCGGGACCGTCTACGAGCAGTACTTC.